This T cell receptor beta chain was documented in a study of T-cell memory formation after mild COVID-19. Across the study: Among the donors, TCR clusters were largely specific to each donor.

Trimming removed 1 base from V and 1 base from J, with 10 bases in between. This CDR3 has 15 amino acids. The germline V gene encodes CDR1 SEHNR and CDR2 FQNEAQ (reference sequence). TCRdb itself ran the 5' RACE reads through MiXCR, one entry per CDR3 protein. The repertoire holds around 49,000 distinct CDR3 sequences, with 25% to 30% as singletons. This clonotype was seen a few times. The chain couples TRBV7-9 to TRBJ2-5; possibly TRBD2 for D (5 bases). The receptor comes from a man younger than 35 who had mild COVID-19 (a few samples of this study predate the infection). Cell type and time point are not known. Input material: PBMCs or a T cell subset sorted from them (not recorded which). The CDR3, as DNA: TGTGCCAGCAGCTTAGGCCCGGACTCCCAAGAGACCCAGTACTTC. It encodes CASSLGPDSQETQYF.